This T cell receptor (beta chain) was retrieved from a study of Ad26.COV2.S vaccination and SARS-CoV-2 variants. Findings and caveats of the study: After vaccination, reports described spike-specific CD8+ and CD4+ T cell responses as showing substantial breadth.

As for treatment: roughly 18 received Ad26.COV2.S at low or high dose, single or two shots; a few received placebo; per-sample allocation not given. Sampling was performed 63 days after the first vaccine or placebo injection. At a Boston site, the person donating was an adult of 18-55 years. On this clone itself: Its antigen remains unidentified.

Germline trimming cut 11 bases from V and 6 bases from J; bases unmatched to any gene: 4. This CDR3 spans 12 amino acids. Per germline, CDR1 ENHRY and CDR2 SYGVKD. Data came from immunoSEQ multiplex PCR; TCRdb stores just in-frame clones and leaves some out. The repertoire holds some 320,000 clones, with around four fifths as singletons. The sequenced sample was peripheral blood, obtained in a trial of Ad26.COV2.S vaccine versus placebo. The rearrangement links TRBV10-3 to TRBJ2-3, with TRBD2 matching 11 bases. The receptor was isolated from a person between 18 and 65 years old who received the Ad26.COV2.S COVID-19 vaccine or a placebo. CDR3 DNA: TGTGCCTCAAGGACTAGCGGGGATACGCAGTATTTT. This encodes CASRTSGDTQYF.